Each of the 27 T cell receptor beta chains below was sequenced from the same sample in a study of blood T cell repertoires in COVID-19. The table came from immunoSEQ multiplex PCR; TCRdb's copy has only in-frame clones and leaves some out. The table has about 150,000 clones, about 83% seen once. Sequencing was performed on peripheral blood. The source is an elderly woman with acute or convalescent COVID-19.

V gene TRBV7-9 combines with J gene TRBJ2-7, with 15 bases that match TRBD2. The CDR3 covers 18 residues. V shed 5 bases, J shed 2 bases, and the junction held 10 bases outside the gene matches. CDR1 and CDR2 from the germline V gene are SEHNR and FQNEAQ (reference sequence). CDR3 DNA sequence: TGTGCCAGCAGCACAACCGGGACTAGCGGGAGGAGGGCCTACGAGCAGTACTTC. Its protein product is CASSTTGTSGRRAYEQYF. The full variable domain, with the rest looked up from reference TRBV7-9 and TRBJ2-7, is DTGVSQNPRHKITKRGQNVTFRCDPISEHNRLYWYRQTLGQGPEFLTYFQNEAQLEKSRLLSDRFSAERPKGSFSTLEIQRTEQGDSAMYLCASSTTGTSGRRAYEQYFGPGTRLTVT.

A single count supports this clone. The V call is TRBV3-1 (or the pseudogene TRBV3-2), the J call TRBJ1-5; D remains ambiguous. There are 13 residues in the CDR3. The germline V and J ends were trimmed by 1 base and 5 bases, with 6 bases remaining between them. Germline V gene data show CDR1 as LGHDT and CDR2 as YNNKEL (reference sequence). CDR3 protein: CASSQARDQPQHF. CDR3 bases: TGTGCCAGCAGCCAAGCGCGGGATCAGCCCCAGCATTTT.

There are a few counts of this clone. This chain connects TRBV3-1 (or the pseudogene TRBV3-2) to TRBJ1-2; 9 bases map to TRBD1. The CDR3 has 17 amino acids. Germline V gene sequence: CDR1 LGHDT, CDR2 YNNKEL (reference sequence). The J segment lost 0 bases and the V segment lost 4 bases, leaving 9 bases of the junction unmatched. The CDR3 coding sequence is TGTGCCAGCAGCCGCCGGGACAGGGTTTCCTCTAACTATGGCTACACCTTC. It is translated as CASSRRDRVSSNYGYTF.

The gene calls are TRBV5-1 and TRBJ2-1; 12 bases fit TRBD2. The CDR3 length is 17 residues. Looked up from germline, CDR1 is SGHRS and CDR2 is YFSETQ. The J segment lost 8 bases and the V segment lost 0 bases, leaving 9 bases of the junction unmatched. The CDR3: CASSLALRTSGTHEQFF. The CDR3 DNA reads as TGCGCCAGCAGCTTGGCCCTGAGGACTAGCGGGACCCATGAGCAGTTCTTC.

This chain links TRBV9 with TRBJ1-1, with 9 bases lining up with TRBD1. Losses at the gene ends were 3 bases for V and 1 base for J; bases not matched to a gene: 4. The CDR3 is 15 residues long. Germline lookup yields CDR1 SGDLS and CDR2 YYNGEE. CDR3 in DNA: TGTGCCAGCAGCGCGACAGGGGGAGCGAACACTGAAGCTTTCTTT. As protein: CASSATGGANTEAFF.

The CDR3 spells CASSARGLAHEQYF. The DNA of the CDR3 is TGTGCCAGTAGTGCAAGGGGACTAGCACATGAGCAGTACTTC. V gene TRBV19 combines with J gene TRBJ2-7; TRBD2 matches at 9 bases. From germline, CDR1 is LNHDA and CDR2 SQIVND (reference sequence). The CDR3 is made up of 14 amino acids. V lost 5 bases to trimming and J lost 7 bases; unmatched junction nucleotides: 9.

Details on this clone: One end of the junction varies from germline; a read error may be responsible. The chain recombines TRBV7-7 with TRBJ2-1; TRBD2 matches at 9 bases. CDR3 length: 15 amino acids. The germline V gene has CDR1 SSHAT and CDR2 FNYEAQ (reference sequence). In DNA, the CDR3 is TGTGCTAGCAGCTTAGGCGGGGGGGCGAGGAATGAGCAGTTCTTC. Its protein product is CASSLGGGARNEQFF.

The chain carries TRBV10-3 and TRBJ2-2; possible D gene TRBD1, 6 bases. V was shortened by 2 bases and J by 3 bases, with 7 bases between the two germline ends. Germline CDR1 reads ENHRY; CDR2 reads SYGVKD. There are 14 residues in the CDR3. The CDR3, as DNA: TGTGCCATCAGTGAGGGACAGCACACCGGGGAGCTGTTTTTT. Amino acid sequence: CAISEGQHTGELFF.

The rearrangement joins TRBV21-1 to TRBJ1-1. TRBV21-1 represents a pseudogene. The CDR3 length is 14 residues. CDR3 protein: CASSKGQRNTEAFF. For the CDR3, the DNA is TGTGCCAGCAGCAAAGGGCAGCGGAACACTGAAGCTTTCTTT.

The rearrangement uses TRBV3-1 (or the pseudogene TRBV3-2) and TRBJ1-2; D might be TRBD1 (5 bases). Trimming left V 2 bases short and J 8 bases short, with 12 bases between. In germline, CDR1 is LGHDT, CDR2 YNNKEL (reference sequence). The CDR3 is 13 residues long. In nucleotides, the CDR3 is TGTGCCAGCAGCCAATTACAGGATGTCGGCTACACCTTC. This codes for CASSQLQDVGYTF.

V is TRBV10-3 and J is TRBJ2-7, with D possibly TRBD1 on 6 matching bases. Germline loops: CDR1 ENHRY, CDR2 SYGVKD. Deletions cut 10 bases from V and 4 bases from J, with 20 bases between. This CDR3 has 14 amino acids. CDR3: CATQSPGTKYEQYF. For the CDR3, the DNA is TGTGCCACACAATCACCCGGGACAAAATACGAGCAGTACTTC.

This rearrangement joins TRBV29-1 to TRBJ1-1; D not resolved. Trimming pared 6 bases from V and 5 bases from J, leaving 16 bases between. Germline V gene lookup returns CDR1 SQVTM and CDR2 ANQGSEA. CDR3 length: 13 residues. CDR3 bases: TGCAGCGTCCCGCCCACGGGAGGGACTGAAGCTTTCTTT. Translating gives CSVPPTGGTEAFF.

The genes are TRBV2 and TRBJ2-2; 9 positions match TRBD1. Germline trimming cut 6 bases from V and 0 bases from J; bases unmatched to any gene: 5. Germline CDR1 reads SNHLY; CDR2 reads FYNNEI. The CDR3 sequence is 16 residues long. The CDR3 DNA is TGTGCCAGCAGCGCGGGACAGGGCGCGAACACCGGGGAGCTGTTTTTT. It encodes CASSAGQGANTGELFF.

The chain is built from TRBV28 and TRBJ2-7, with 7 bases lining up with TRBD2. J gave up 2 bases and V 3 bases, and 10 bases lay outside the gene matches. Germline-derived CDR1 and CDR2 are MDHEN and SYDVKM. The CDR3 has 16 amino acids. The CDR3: CASSLDGGGRTYEQYF. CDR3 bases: TGTGCCAGCAGTTTGGATGGCGGGGGTCGAACCTACGAGCAGTACTTC. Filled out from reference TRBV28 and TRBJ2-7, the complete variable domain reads DVKVTQSSRYLVKRTGEKVFLECVQDMDHENMFWYRQDPGLGLRLIYFSYDVKMKEKGDIPEGYSVSREKKERFSLILESASTNQTSMYLCASSLDGGGRTYEQYFGPGTRLTVT.

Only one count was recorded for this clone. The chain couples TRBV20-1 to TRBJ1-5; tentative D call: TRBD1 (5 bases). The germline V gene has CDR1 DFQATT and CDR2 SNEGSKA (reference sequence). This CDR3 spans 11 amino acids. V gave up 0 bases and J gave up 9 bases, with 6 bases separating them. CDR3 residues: CSAREGAPQHF. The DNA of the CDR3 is TGCAGTGCTAGAGAAGGGGCGCCCCAGCATTTT.

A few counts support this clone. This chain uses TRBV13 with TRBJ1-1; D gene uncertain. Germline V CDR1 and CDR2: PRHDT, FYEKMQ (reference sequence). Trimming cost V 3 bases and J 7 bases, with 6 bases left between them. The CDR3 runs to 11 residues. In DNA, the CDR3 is TGTGCCAGCAGCTTTAGAATTGAAGCTTTCTTT. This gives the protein CASSFRIEAFF. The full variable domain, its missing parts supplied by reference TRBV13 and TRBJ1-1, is AAGVIQSPRHLIKEKRETATLKCYPIPRHDTVYWYQQGPGQDPQFLISFYEKMQSDKGSIPDRFSAQQFSDYHSELNMSSLELGDSALYFCASSFRIEAFFGQGTRLTVV.

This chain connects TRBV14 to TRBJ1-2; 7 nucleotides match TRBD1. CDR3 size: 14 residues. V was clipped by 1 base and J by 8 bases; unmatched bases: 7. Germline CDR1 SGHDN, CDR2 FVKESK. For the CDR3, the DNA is TGTGCCAGCAGCCAAGGACAGGGCTGGGGCGGCTACACCTTC. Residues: CASSQGQGWGGYTF. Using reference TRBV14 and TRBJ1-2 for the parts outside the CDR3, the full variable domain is EAGVTQFPSHSVIEKGQTVTLRCDPISGHDNLYWYRRVMGKEIKFLLHFVKESKQDESGMPNNRFLAERTGGTYSTLKVQPAELEDSGVYFCASSQGQGWGGYTFGSGTRLTVV.

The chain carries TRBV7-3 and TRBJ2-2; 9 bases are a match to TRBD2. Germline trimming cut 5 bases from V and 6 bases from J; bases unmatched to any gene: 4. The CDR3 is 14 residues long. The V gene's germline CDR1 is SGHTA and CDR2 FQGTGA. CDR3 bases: TGTGCCAGCAGCGCGGGACTAGCTGCCGGGGAGCTGTTTTTT. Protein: CASSAGLAAGELFF.

This CDR3 is CASSDQGETQYF. CDR3 nucleotides: TGTGCCAGCAGCGACCAGGGGGAGACCCAGTACTTC. The V and J genes are TRBV12-3 or TRBV12-4 and TRBJ2-5, with TRBD1 as a possible D gene (6 bases). Trimming took off 6 bases at V and 5 bases at J, with 10 bases between the two ends. The CDR3 runs to 12 residues.

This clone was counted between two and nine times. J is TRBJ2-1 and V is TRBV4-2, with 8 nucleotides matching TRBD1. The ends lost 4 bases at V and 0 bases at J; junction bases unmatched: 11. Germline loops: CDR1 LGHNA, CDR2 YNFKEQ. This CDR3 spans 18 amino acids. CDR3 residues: CASSPFLGQGSSYNEQFF. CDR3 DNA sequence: TGTGCCAGCAGCCCCTTTCTCGGACAGGGAAGCTCCTACAATGAGCAGTTCTTC.

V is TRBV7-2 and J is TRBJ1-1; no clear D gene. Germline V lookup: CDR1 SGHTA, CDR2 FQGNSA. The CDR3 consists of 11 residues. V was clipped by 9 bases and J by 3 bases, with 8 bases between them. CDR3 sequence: CASSRDTEAFF. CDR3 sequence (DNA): TGTGCCAGTTCCCGGGACACTGAAGCTTTCTTT.

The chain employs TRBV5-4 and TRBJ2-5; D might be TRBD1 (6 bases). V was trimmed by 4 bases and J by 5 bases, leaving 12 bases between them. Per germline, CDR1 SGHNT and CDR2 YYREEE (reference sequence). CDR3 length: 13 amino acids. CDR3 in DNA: TGTGCCAGCAGCCGGGACACTGGGGAGACCCAGTACTTC. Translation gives CASSRDTGETQYF.

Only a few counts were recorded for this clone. The CDR3: CASSPRSDNEQFF. For the CDR3, the DNA is TGTGCCAGCAGCCCGCGATCGGACAATGAGCAGTTCTTC. V is TRBV7-9 and J is TRBJ2-1, with D uncertain. The CDR3 covers 13 residues. Trimming removed 5 bases from V and 5 bases from J, with 10 bases in between. Germline assignment: CDR1 SEHNR and CDR2 FQNEAQ (reference sequence).

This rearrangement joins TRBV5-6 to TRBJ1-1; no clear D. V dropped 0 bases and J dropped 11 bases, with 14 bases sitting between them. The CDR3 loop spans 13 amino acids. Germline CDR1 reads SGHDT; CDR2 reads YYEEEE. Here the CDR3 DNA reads TGTGCCAGCAGCTTGGGTCACCTTTATCGGGCTTTCTTT. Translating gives CASSLGHLYRAFF.

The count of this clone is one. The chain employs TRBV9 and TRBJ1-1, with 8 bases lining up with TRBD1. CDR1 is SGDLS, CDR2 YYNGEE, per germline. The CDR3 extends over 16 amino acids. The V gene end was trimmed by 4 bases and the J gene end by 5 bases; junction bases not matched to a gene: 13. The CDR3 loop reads CASSTRPDRGGTEAFF. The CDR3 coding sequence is TGTGCCAGCAGCACCCGTCCTGACAGGGGAGGAACTGAAGCTTTCTTT.

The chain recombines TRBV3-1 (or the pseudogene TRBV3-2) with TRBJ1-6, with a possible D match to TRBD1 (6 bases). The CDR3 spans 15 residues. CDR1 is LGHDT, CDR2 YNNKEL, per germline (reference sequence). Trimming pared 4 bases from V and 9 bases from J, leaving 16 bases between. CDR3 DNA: TGTGCCAGCAGCCTAAGCGTAGGGGGAAGTTCACCCCTCCACTTT. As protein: CASSLSVGGSSPLHF.

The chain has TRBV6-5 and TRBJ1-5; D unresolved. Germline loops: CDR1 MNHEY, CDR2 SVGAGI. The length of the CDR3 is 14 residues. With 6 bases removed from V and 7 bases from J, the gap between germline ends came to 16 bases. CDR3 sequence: CASSPGLGGQPQHF. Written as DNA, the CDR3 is TGTGCCAGCAGCCCCGGCCTAGGCGGCCAGCCCCAGCATTTT.